This TCR beta chain was sequenced during a study of T cell responses to AZD1222 COVID-19 vaccine. This CDR3 comprises 15 residues. V was shortened by 4 bases and J by 6 bases, with 18 bases between the two germline ends. The germline gives CDR1 SGHDT, CDR2 YYEEEE. Profiling relied on immunoSEQ multiplex PCR, and the TCRdb table lists in-frame clones only, not all of them. The sample consists of roughly 200,000 clones, approximately 94% of them appearing once. The sample was peripheral blood, taken 28 days after the second dose of the MenACWY control vaccine. V usage is TRBV5-6 and J usage is TRBJ2-3, with D perhaps TRBD1 or TRBD2 (6 bases each). The receptor was derived from an adult who received the MenACWY meningococcal vaccine as a control. CDR3 loop: CASSQKRTGADTQYF. The CDR3 nucleotides are TGTGCCAGCAGCCAAAAACGGACGGGGGCCGATACGCAGTATTTT.